The clone carrying this T cell receptor (beta chain) was seen more than once but under ten times. Its cognate antigen is unknown. The data originate from a study of CD8 T cells in ankylosing spondylitis. General study points: Past research had described some motif variants in reactive arthritis synovial fluid and blood. A motif in TCR beta, a set of roughly eight highly homologous variants, appeared characteristic of ankylosing spondylitis blood.

A single record per CDR3 protein comes from TCRdb applying MiXCR to the 5' RACE reads. Among some 400,000 distinct CDR3 sequences listed, around 22% were seen once. Trimming removed 3 bases from V and 8 bases from J; junction bases left unmatched: 6. The CDR3 sequence is 14 residues long. In germline, CDR1 is SGHRS, CDR2 YFSETQ. The V call is TRBV5-1, the J call TRBJ1-4, with TRBD1 identical over 8 bases. The sequenced sample was blood, either unsorted or a sorted T cell fraction (not recorded which). This TCR was recovered from a male donor with ankylosing spondylitis. CDR3 coding DNA: TGCGCCAGCAGCTCGGACAGGGACGGAGAAAAACTGTTTTTT. Residues: CASSSDRDGEKLFF.